The 15 T cell receptor beta chains presented below share a single source sample, sequenced in a study of early T cells in non-severe SARS-CoV-2 infection. MiXCR, run by TCRdb on the 5' RACE reads, gives a single entry per CDR3 protein. The table shows 80,000 or so distinct CDR3 sequences, with about 12% occurring only once. The source material was whole blood. The origin of the receptors is an adult who was a healthcare worker with PCR-confirmed SARS-CoV-2 infection or an uninfected control (not recorded which).

This clonotype was observed a handful of times. The rearrangement joins TRBV18 to TRBJ2-3; 9 bases are shared with TRBD2. Germline values: CDR1 KGHSH, CDR2 LQKENI. The trim removed 3 bases at V and 8 bases at J, leaving 12 bases unmatched. The CDR3 extends over 16 amino acids. CDR3 region: CASSPGVAGVGVTQYF. In DNA form, the CDR3 reads TGTGCCAGCTCACCCGGGGTAGCGGGAGTCGGAGTTACGCAGTATTTT.

This clonotype was picked up many times. The V and J genes are TRBV7-8 and TRBJ2-7, with TRBD2 as a possible D gene (6 bases). V was cut by 3 bases and J by 7 bases, with 16 bases left in between. This CDR3 has 14 residues. Germline-derived CDR1 and CDR2 are SGHVS and FQNEAQ. CDR3: CASSFGGAVMEQYF. CDR3 nucleotide sequence: TGTGCCAGCAGCTTCGGAGGGGCCGTCATGGAGCAGTACTTC.

This clonotype has only a few counts. V and J are TRBV5-1 and TRBJ2-3; TRBD1 is a possible D gene (6 bases). Germline CDR1 is SGHRS and CDR2 is YFSETQ. The CDR3 is 15 amino acids. Deletions cut 0 bases from V and 4 bases from J, with 12 bases between. The CDR3 is CASSLVGHPADTQYF. The DNA of the CDR3 is TGCGCCAGCAGCTTGGTGGGACACCCGGCAGATACGCAGTATTTT.

This clonotype was found once. This may stem from a read error, because a much larger clone lies one nucleotide away. The chain has TRBV20-1 and TRBJ2-2, with 7 positions matching TRBD2. Per germline, CDR1 DFQATT and CDR2 SNEGSKA (reference sequence). The CDR3 is 13 amino acids. The CDR3 spells CGFEGRGTEELFF. The CDR3 region has the DNA TGCGGCTTTGAAGGGAGGGGCACCGAGGAGCTGTTTTTT.

The V call is TRBV27, the J call TRBJ2-7, with 7 positions matching TRBD1. Germline V lookup: CDR1 MNHEY, CDR2 SMNVEV (reference sequence). Unmatched junction bases numbered 9, after V lost 5 bases and J lost 2 bases. The CDR3 length is 15 residues. The CDR3 here is CASSPTGQHPYEQYF. CDR3 in DNA: TGTGCCAGCAGTCCAACGGGACAGCATCCCTACGAGCAGTACTTC.

This clonotype was detected a few times. The CDR3 bases are TGTGCCAGCAGCTCCACCTCATTGAACACTGAAGCTTTCTTT. This codes for CASSSTSLNTEAFF. This chain joins TRBV13 and TRBJ1-1, with D hard to call. The CDR3 runs 14 residues. The V end was cut by 4 bases, the J end by 0 bases, with 9 bases between. Germline V gene data show CDR1 as PRHDT and CDR2 as FYEKMQ (reference sequence).

The gene calls are TRBV29-1 and TRBJ1-2; 8 positions match TRBD1. Germline CDR1 reads SQVTM; CDR2 reads ANQGSEA. With 4 bases clipped from V and 4 bases from J, the junction kept 2 bases outside the gene matches. CDR3 length equals 12 residues. The CDR3 region is CSVGQGPYGYTF. The DNA for the CDR3 is TGCAGCGTTGGACAGGGGCCCTATGGCTACACCTTC.

The table lists this clonotype with many counts. The genes are TRBV7-3 and TRBJ2-3, with unresolved D. Germline values: CDR1 SGHTA, CDR2 FQGTGA. With 5 bases removed from V and 4 bases from J, the gap between germline ends came to 10 bases. This CDR3 has 13 residues. CDR3 loop: CASSLGTPDTQYF. DNA of the CDR3: TGTGCCAGCAGCCTAGGCACCCCAGATACGCAGTATTTT.

This clonotype was seen more than once but under ten times. J is TRBJ2-2 and V is TRBV7-3; no definite D call. V was clipped by 0 bases and J by 8 bases, with 13 bases between them. Germline values: CDR1 SGHTA, CDR2 FQGTGA. CDR3 length: 15 amino acids. The CDR3 protein is CASSLTSSPPGELFF. CDR3 coding DNA: TGTGCCAGCAGCTTAACTAGCTCTCCGCCTGGGGAGCTGTTTTTT.

V and J are TRBV5-1 and TRBJ2-5, with D hard to call. Trimming pared 3 bases from V and 2 bases from J, leaving 14 bases between. CDR1 and CDR2 from the germline V gene are SGHRS and YFSETQ. The CDR3 has 15 amino acids. The CDR3 DNA reads as TGCGCCAGCAGCTCCACCGGAGACGGGCAAGAGACCCAGTACTTC. Translated, it gives CASSSTGDGQETQYF. The complete variable domain, with remaining parts taken from reference TRBV5-1 and TRBJ2-5, reads KAGVTQTPRYLIKTRGQQVTLSCSPISGHRSVSWYQQTPGQGLQFLFEYFSETQRNKGNFPGRFSGRQFSNSRSEMNVSTLELGDSALYLCASSSTGDGQETQYFGPGTRLLVL.

This clonotype turned up a few times. The rearrangement links TRBV5-1 to TRBJ2-2; 7 bases map to TRBD2. Germline V gene sequence: CDR1 SGHRS, CDR2 YFSETQ. Losses at the gene ends were 0 bases for V and 2 bases for J; bases not matched to a gene: 4. The CDR3 is 16 amino acids. The CDR3 loop reads CASSLAASGNTGELFF. The CDR3 nucleotides are TGCGCCAGCAGCTTGGCCGCTAGCGGAAACACCGGGGAGCTGTTTTTT.

In its sample, this clonotype was seen many times. The chain has TRBV11-2 and TRBJ2-2; no definite D call. The CDR3 is made up of 12 amino acids. V lost 5 bases, J lost 6 bases, and 7 bases lay in between. CDR1 is SGHAT and CDR2 is FQNNGV in the germline V gene. CDR3 sequence (DNA): TGTGCCAGCAGCCCGGTCGCCGGGGAGCTGTTTTTT. This sequence encodes CASSPVAGELFF.

This clonotype was counted between two and nine times. The chain is built from TRBV9 and TRBJ2-6, with D unresolved. The CDR3 length is 15 residues. Per germline, CDR1 SGDLS and CDR2 YYNGEE. Trimming stripped 4 bases from V and 0 bases from J, with 8 bases between. The CDR3 DNA is TGTGCCAGCAGCATCCCCGGCTCTGGGGCCAACGTCCTGACTTTC. Its translation is CASSIPGSGANVLTF.

This clonotype came up many times. V usage is TRBV27 and J usage is TRBJ1-5, with TRBD1 matching 7 bases. The CDR3 covers 17 residues. J was trimmed by 0 bases and V by 4 bases; bases with no gene match: 9. The germline V gene has CDR1 MNHEY and CDR2 SMNVEV (reference sequence). CDR3: CASSSTDRTGSNQPQHF. CDR3 bases: TGTGCCAGCAGTTCCACGGACAGGACTGGTAGCAATCAGCCCCAGCATTTT.

The table lists this clonotype with a few counts. The chain uses TRBV7-6 and TRBJ2-1, with 7 bases fitting TRBD2. The CDR3 covers 16 residues. Germline V gene sequence: CDR1 SGHVS, CDR2 FNYEAQ. V gave up 5 bases and J gave up 8 bases; unmatched junction bases: 15. The CDR3 protein is CASSPGGGRALDEQFF. The CDR3 nucleotides are TGTGCCAGCAGCCCCGGGGGAGGGAGGGCCCTCGATGAGCAGTTCTTC.